Following are 4 T cell receptor beta chains from one sample sequenced in a study of blood T cell repertoires in COVID-19. Measured with immunoSEQ multiplex PCR; TCRdb has only the in-frame clones, and not every one. This sample carries just over 650,000 clones, around 89% of them seen once, and the ten largest clones take roughly 0.25%. Material: peripheral blood. The source is a woman between 18 and 29 years old with acute or convalescent COVID-19.

V is TRBV7-2 and J is TRBJ1-1; D remains unclear. Germline CDR1 is SGHTA and CDR2 is FQGNSA. V lost 1 base to trimming and J lost 1 base, with 7 bases between them. The CDR3 covers 14 residues. CDR3 nucleotides: TGTGCCAGCAGCTTAGGGCAACGGAACACTGAAGCTTTCTTT. Translating it yields CASSLGQRNTEAFF. Filled out from reference TRBV7-2 and TRBJ1-1, the complete variable domain reads GAGVSQSPSNKVTEKGKDVELRCDPISGHTALYWYRQSLGQGLEFLIYFQGNSAPDKSGLPSDRFSAERTGGSVSTLTIQRTQQEDSAVYLCASSLGQRNTEAFFGQGTRLTVV.

The V and J genes are TRBV18 and TRBJ1-1; TRBD1 might be the D (5 bases). V lost 2 bases and J lost 3, with 10 bases in between. This CDR3 is 14 amino acids long. From germline, CDR1 is KGHSH and CDR2 LQKENI. Here the CDR3 DNA reads TGTGCCAGCTCACCAATCCCCAGGGACACTGAAGCTTTCTTT. Amino acids: CASSPIPRDTEAFF.

The CDR3 DNA is TGTGCCAGCAGTGAACTACAGGGGGCCCCCTACGAGCAGTACTTC. Translation: CASSELQGAPYEQYF. The chain is built from TRBV6-1 and TRBJ2-7; TRBD1 agrees at 9 bases. J lost 2 bases, V lost 2 bases, and 4 bases had no gene match. CDR1 MNHNS and CDR2 SASEGT come from the germline V gene. The CDR3 has 15 amino acids.

The V call is TRBV4-1, the J call TRBJ1-1; possible D gene TRBD1, 5 bases. The CDR3 spans 14 residues. Germline CDR1 and CDR2: MGHRA and YSYEKL. Between the trimmed V and J ends, which lost 0 bases and 2 bases, there was a span of 7 bases. CDR3 sequence (DNA): TGCGCCAGCAGCCAAGATCAGGGAAACACTGAAGCTTTCTTT. Its protein is CASSQDQGNTEAFF.